This note documents a single TCR beta chain sequence. Its matching antigen is unknown. The data are from a study of cytomegalovirus exposure and HLA in healthy donors. The study's findings and limits: In an earlier analysis, most TCR beta V segments were productive about 87% or about 30% of the time.

With 60 Vbeta and 13 Jbeta primers, the PCR was carried out. Assay: immunoSEQ multiplex PCR; the TCRdb copy retains only in-frame clones and omits some. The sample shows about 130,000 clones, around 67% of them seen only once. Regarding donors, all were healthy bone marrow donors. The sequenced sample consisted of PBMCs. The receptor was derived from a woman between 35 and 50 years old in good health and CMV-seropositive.

CDR3 in DNA: TGTGCCTGGGACCGGGACTCTCTCTACGAGCAGTACTTC. This codes for CAWDRDSLYEQYF. The J gene is TRBJ2-7, the V gene TRBV30; possibly TRBD2 for D (6 bases). V lost 5 bases, J lost 3 bases, and 14 bases lay in between. Germline V lookup: CDR1 GTSNPN, CDR2 SVGIG (reference sequence). The CDR3 length is 13 residues. The complete variable domain, with remaining parts taken from reference TRBV30 and TRBJ2-7, reads SQTIHQWPATLVQPVGSPLSLECTVEGTSNPNLYWYRQAAGRGLQLLFYSVGIGQISSEVPQNLSASRPQDRQFILSSKKLLLSDSGFYLCAWDRDSLYEQYFGPGTRLTVT.